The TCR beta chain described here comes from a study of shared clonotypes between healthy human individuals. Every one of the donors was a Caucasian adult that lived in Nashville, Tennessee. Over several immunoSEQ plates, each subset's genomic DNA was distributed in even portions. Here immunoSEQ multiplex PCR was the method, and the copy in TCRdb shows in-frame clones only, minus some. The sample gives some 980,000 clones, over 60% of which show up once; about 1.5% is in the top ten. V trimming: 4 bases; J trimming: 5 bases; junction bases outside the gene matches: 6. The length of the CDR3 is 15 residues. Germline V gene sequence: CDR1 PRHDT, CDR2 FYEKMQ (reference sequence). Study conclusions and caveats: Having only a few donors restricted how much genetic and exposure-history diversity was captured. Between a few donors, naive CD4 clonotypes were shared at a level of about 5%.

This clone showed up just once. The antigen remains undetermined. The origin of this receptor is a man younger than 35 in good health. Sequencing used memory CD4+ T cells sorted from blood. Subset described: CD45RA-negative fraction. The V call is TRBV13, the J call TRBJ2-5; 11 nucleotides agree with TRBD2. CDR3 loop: CASSSLAGGRETQYF. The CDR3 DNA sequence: TGTGCCAGCAGCTCGCTAGCGGGGGGCAGGGAGACCCAGTACTTC.